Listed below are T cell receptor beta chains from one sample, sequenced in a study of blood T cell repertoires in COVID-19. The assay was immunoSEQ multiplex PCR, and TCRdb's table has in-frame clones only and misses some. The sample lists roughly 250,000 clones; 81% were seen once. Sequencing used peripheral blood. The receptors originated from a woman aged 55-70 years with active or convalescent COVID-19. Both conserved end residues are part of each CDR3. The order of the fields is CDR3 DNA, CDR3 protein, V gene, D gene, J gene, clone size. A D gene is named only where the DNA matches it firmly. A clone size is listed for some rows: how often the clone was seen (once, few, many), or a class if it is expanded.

TGCGCCAGCAGCCCTGGGGACTACAGGGTTCATTCACCCCTCCACTTT CASSPGDYRVHSPLHF TRBV5-1 . TRBJ1-6 .
TGTGCCAGCAGCTTAGGGGCAGGGCAGGCATACGAGCAGTACTTC CASSLGAGQAYEQYF TRBV11-2 . TRBJ2-7 .
TGCGCCAGCAGCCCGCAGGAGGAGGAGACCCAGTACTTC CASSPQEEETQYF TRBV4-1 . TRBJ2-5 .
TGTGCCAGTAAAAATAACGGAGGGTACTATAATTCACCCCTCCACTTT CASKNNGGYYNSPLHF TRBV28 . TRBJ1-6 .
TGTGCCAGCAGCGTCTCATCGGGACTAGGCACAGATACGCAGTATTTT CASSVSSGLGTDTQYF TRBV7-3 TRBD2 TRBJ2-3 .
TGTGCCAGTAACAATCCGGGACAGGGCCTGTACACCGGGGAGCTGTTTTTT CASNNPGQGLYTGELFF TRBV19 TRBD1 TRBJ2-2 few
TGTGCCAGCAGTGCCTCAGGGCCATCTACTGGAAACACCATATATTTT CASSASGPSTGNTIYF TRBV6-1 . TRBJ1-3 .
TGCGCCAGCAGCTCGGACCCGGGACTAGAGGCAGATACGCAGTATTTT CASSSDPGLEADTQYF TRBV5-1 TRBD2 TRBJ2-3 .
TGCGCCAGCAGCCAAGGCCAGGGGTATGGCTACACCTTC CASSQGQGYGYTF TRBV4-3 . TRBJ1-2 .
TGTGCCAGCAGCTTAGACCCAGGGGTTAGCTCCTACAATGAGCAGTTCTTC CASSLDPGVSSYNEQFF TRBV7-6 . TRBJ2-1 .
TGTGCCAGCAGCTTATTGGGAAGCGCGGGAGAGACCCAGTACTTC CASSLLGSAGETQYF TRBV7-2 . TRBJ2-5 .
TGTGCCAGCAGTTACGTCAGCGGCTACAATGAGCAGTTCTTC CASSYVSGYNEQFF TRBV6-5 . TRBJ2-1 .
TGTGCCAGCAGCTTAGGACCCGGGACAGGGACCGAGCAGTTCTTC CASSLGPGTGTEQFF TRBV7-2 TRBD1 TRBJ2-1 .
TGTGCCAGCATACGGCCTTGGGGACAGGCGGAGGGCGAGCAGTACTTC CASIRPWGQAEGEQYF TRBV5-6 TRBD1 TRBJ2-7 .
TGTGCCAGCAGCCCGGCAGCAGCGGGGGGGTACAATGAGCAGTTCTTC CASSPAAAGGYNEQFF TRBV7-9 TRBD2 TRBJ2-1 .
TGCAGCGTCGTAGCGGGGGCCAGCACAGATACGCAGTATTTT CSVVAGASTDTQYF TRBV29-1 TRBD2 TRBJ2-3 .
TGTGCCAGCAGTCCGGGGGGGCACTACGAGCAGTACTTC CASSPGGHYEQYF TRBV27 TRBD2 TRBJ2-7 .
TGTGCCTGGAGGGACCGGTTGCGGGGGAACAGCTACGAGCAGTACTTC CAWRDRLRGNSYEQYF TRBV30 TRBD2 TRBJ2-7 .
TGTGCCAGCAGTTCTGGGCACATTCAGTACTTC CASSSGHIQYF TRBV27 . TRBJ2-4 .
TGTGCCAGCAGGCGAACCGGCACAGATACGCAGTATTTT CASRRTGTDTQYF TRBV25-1 . TRBJ2-3 .
TGTGCCAGTAGTGTGCCCGGGACATCGAAAAAGCCCCAGCATTTT CASSVPGTSKKPQHF TRBV19 . TRBJ1-5 .